A single T cell receptor (beta chain) is shown here with its context. Its antigen is undetermined. The data were produced by immunoSEQ multiplex PCR, yet TCRdb's version contains in-frame clones alone and is incomplete. The sample carries about 53,000 clones, roughly 89% recorded once. This entry comes from a study of T cell responses to AZD1222 COVID-19 vaccine. The study, taken as a whole, reports: The CD4 TCRs associated with vaccination extended across spike and predominated at 160-218 and 743-854.

Germline CDR1 is SGHRS and CDR2 is YFSETQ. This CDR3 comprises 17 residues. Trimming cost V 0 bases and J 5 bases; bases outside gene matches: 10. The sample in question was peripheral blood, obtained 28 days after the second AZD1222 dose. This TCR was sampled from an adult who received the AZD1222 COVID-19 vaccine. The V call is TRBV5-1, the J call TRBJ2-5, with 10 nucleotides matching TRBD2. CDR3 in DNA: TGCGCCAGCAGCTTGGAGGGGGCTAGCGGGAGTGGTGAGACCCAGTACTTC. Its protein is CASSLEGASGSGETQYF.